What follows are 28 T cell receptor beta chains derived from one specimen sequenced in a study of early T cells in non-severe SARS-CoV-2 infection. TCRdb used MiXCR to reprocess the 5' RACE reads, holding one entry per CDR3 protein. This sample has roughly 110,000 distinct CDR3 sequences, with around 10% found just once. Source material: whole blood. The origin of the receptors is an adult who was a healthcare worker with PCR-confirmed SARS-CoV-2 infection or an uninfected control (not recorded which).

This clonotype has a handful of counts. The CDR3, as DNA: TGTGCCAGCAGCTTGGGACTAGTGGCCTACAATGAGCAGTTCTTC. Protein sequence: CASSLGLVAYNEQFF. The J gene is TRBJ2-1, the V gene TRBV5-4; possibly TRBD2 for D (6 bases). Germline V gene data show CDR1 as SGHNT and CDR2 as YYREEE (reference sequence). CDR3 length: 15 residues. With 0 bases removed from V and 2 bases from J, the gap between germline ends came to 9 bases.

The genes are TRBV6-5 and TRBJ2-1; 9 bases fit TRBD2. CDR1 MNHEY and CDR2 SVGAGI come from the germline V gene. The V gene end was trimmed by 2 bases and the J gene end by 7 bases; junction bases not matched to a gene: 3. The CDR3 contains 14 residues. The CDR3 DNA is TGTGCCAGCAGTTACGGACTAGCGATAAATGAGCAGTTCTTC. This sequence encodes CASSYGLAINEQFF.

At least ten counts were recorded for this clonotype. This chain uses TRBV24-1 with TRBJ1-2; 8 nucleotides match TRBD1. The CDR3 has 15 amino acids. V gave up 2 bases and J gave up 7 bases; unmatched junction bases: 8. Germline V gene lookup returns CDR1 KGHDR and CDR2 SFDVKD. The CDR3 DNA sequence: TGTGCCACCAGTGATTCTCCCCAGGGGGCTGGTGGCTACACCTTC. Its translation: CATSDSPQGAGGYTF.

This clonotype was observed many times. The CDR3 reads CAIALDYDNEQFF. DNA for the CDR3: TGTGCCATCGCTCTCGACTACGACAATGAGCAGTTCTTC. The V call is TRBV10-3, the J call TRBJ2-1; a possible D gene is TRBD2 (5 bases). Germline V gene lookup returns CDR1 ENHRY and CDR2 SYGVKD. This CDR3 contains 13 residues. Trimming cost V 8 bases and J 5 bases, with 13 bases left between them.

The V and J genes are TRBV15 and TRBJ2-1; D is uncertain. CDR3 length: 15 amino acids. Germline V gives CDR1 LNHNV, CDR2 YYDKDF (reference sequence). With 0 bases removed from V and 0 bases from J, the gap between germline ends came to 6 bases. CDR3 nucleotide sequence: TGTGCCACCAGCAGAGATCTAGGCTCCTACAATGAGCAGTTCTTC. This sequence encodes CATSRDLGSYNEQFF.

The chain recombines TRBV28 with TRBJ2-7; 9 bases agree with TRBD1. The CDR3 sequence is 13 residues long. Germline CDR1 reads MDHEN; CDR2 reads SYDVKM. V shed 10 bases, J shed 6 bases, and the junction held 10 bases outside the gene matches. This chain's CDR3 is CATTGTGFFEQYF. The CDR3 DNA follows: TGTGCCACCACCGGGACAGGGTTTTTCGAGCAGTACTTC.

In this sample, this clonotype turned up many times. The rearrangement links TRBV7-2 to TRBJ2-3; D unclear. The ends were cut back, 3 bases at V and 7 bases at J, with 11 bases in the middle. This CDR3 contains 13 residues. CDR1 is SGHTA, CDR2 FQGNSA, per germline. The CDR3: CASSFSGENTQYF. Here the CDR3 DNA reads TGTGCCAGCAGCTTCAGTGGCGAAAATACGCAGTATTTT. The variable domain in full, completed from reference TRBV7-2 and TRBJ2-3, reads GAGVSQSPSNKVTEKGKDVELRCDPISGHTALYWYRQSLGQGLEFLIYFQGNSAPDKSGLPSDRFSAERTGGSVSTLTIQRTQQEDSAVYLCASSFSGENTQYFGPGTRLTVL.

This chain joins TRBV6-6 and TRBJ1-1; 7 bases are shared with TRBD1. Per germline, CDR1 MNHNY and CDR2 SVGAGI (reference sequence). The CDR3 covers 15 residues. Germline trimming cut 7 bases from V and 2 bases from J; bases unmatched to any gene: 10. The CDR3 coding sequence is TGTGCCAGCAACCGTCCCGGGACAGCAAACACTGAAGCTTTCTTT. Its translation is CASNRPGTANTEAFF.

The rearrangement uses TRBV7-6 and TRBJ2-1, with D perhaps TRBD2 (5 bases). The CDR3 covers 16 residues. Trimming left V 3 bases short and J 0 bases short, with 12 bases between. The germline V gene encodes CDR1 SGHVS and CDR2 FNYEAQ. CDR3: CASSFQAVPSYNEQFF. CDR3 coding DNA: TGTGCCAGCAGCTTCCAAGCGGTACCCTCCTACAATGAGCAGTTCTTC.

This clonotype was picked up a small number of times. This rearrangement joins TRBV5-8 to TRBJ2-3; 7 bases line up with TRBD1. Germline CDR1 reads SGHTS; CDR2 reads YDEGEE. The J segment lost 4 bases and the V segment lost 1 base, leaving 3 bases of the junction unmatched. The CDR3 spans 14 residues. The CDR3 reads CASSLIQGADTQYF. The CDR3 bases are TGTGCCAGCAGCTTGATTCAGGGGGCAGATACGCAGTATTTT.

The rearrangement uses TRBV28 and TRBJ2-3; tentative D call: TRBD2 (6 bases). V was pared by 3 bases and J by 10 bases, with 14 bases between. The CDR3 runs 13 residues. The germline gives CDR1 MDHEN, CDR2 SYDVKM. CDR3 sequence: CASSFFKGGAQYF. The CDR3 region has the DNA TGTGCCAGCAGTTTCTTTAAAGGAGGGGCGCAGTATTTT. Full variable domain (missing parts from reference TRBV28 and TRBJ2-3): DVKVTQSSRYLVKRTGEKVFLECVQDMDHENMFWYRQDPGLGLRLIYFSYDVKMKEKGDIPEGYSVSREKKERFSLILESASTNQTSMYLCASSFFKGGAQYFGPGTRLTVL.

The rearrangement links TRBV20-1 to TRBJ2-7; 9 nucleotides agree with TRBD1. This CDR3 comprises 14 residues. V trimming: 4 bases; J trimming: 0 bases; junction bases outside the gene matches: 4. The germline CDR1 and CDR2 sequences are DFQATT and SNEGSKA (reference sequence). The CDR3 sequence: CSATGTGRSYEQYF. Here the CDR3 DNA reads TGCAGTGCTACCGGGACAGGGCGCTCCTACGAGCAGTACTTC.

The chain couples TRBV20-1 to TRBJ2-3; D not certain. Trimming pared 1 base from V and 2 bases from J, leaving 7 bases between. Germline values: CDR1 DFQATT, CDR2 SNEGSKA (reference sequence). The CDR3 has 13 residues. For the CDR3, the DNA is TGCAGTGCTAGAGCCGGCTTCACAGATACGCAGTATTTT. Encoded protein: CSARAGFTDTQYF.

This clonotype was found many times. The V and J genes are TRBV9 and TRBJ2-1, with D hard to call. Germline loops: CDR1 SGDLS, CDR2 YYNGEE. This CDR3 contains 11 residues. Deletions cut 2 bases from V and 9 bases from J, with 6 bases between. CDR3 sequence (DNA): TGTGCCAGCAGCGTTGGCGCTGAGCAGTTCTTC. Amino acid sequence: CASSVGAEQFF.

This chain links TRBV2 with TRBJ2-2, with D maybe TRBD2 (6 bases). Trimming took 4 bases from V and 0 from J, leaving 9 bases between them. The CDR3 runs 15 residues. Germline-derived CDR1 and CDR2 are SNHLY and FYNNEI. The CDR3 DNA follows: TGTGCCAGCAGTGTTCAGCGGGCGAACACCGGGGAGCTGTTTTTT. This codes for CASSVQRANTGELFF.

This clonotype was counted many times. The chain uses TRBV7-9 and TRBJ2-7; tentative D call: TRBD2 (6 bases). This CDR3 contains 17 residues. The germline gives CDR1 SEHNR, CDR2 FQNEAQ (reference sequence). The V gene lost 6 bases and the J gene lost 1 base, with 22 bases spanning the gap. In nucleotides, the CDR3 is TGTGCCAGCAGAAAACTAGCAGAGTACACCCCGTCCTACGAGCAGTACTTC. It is translated as CASRKLAEYTPSYEQYF.

This clonotype was recorded at least ten times. The CDR3 loop is CASSATPTQYF. The CDR3 DNA is TGTGCCAGCAGCGCGACCCCGACCCAGTACTTC. The chain has TRBV7-9 and TRBJ2-5, with D unresolved. The CDR3 runs 11 residues. Germline CDR1 is SEHNR and CDR2 is FQNEAQ (reference sequence). Between the trimmed V and J ends, which lost 5 bases and 7 bases, there was a span of 8 bases.

This clonotype has a count of ten or more. The chain is built from TRBV5-4 and TRBJ2-7, with a weak D call TRBD2 (6 bases). The CDR3 length is 14 residues. From germline, CDR1 is SGHNT and CDR2 YYREEE (reference sequence). V lost 0 bases, J lost 4 bases, and 11 bases lay in between. The CDR3 reads CASSLAGDLYEQYF. CDR3 nucleotides: TGTGCCAGCAGCTTGGCGGGAGACCTATACGAGCAGTACTTC.

This chain connects TRBV5-1 to TRBJ2-1, with TRBD2 matching 16 bases. The CDR3 runs to 16 residues. Germline trimming cut 4 bases from V and 13 bases from J; bases unmatched to any gene: 11. CDR1 and CDR2 (germline): SGHRS, YFSETQ. CDR3 residues: CASSKTGTSGRAGQFF. Written as DNA, the CDR3 is TGCGCCAGCAGCAAAACCGGGACTAGCGGGAGGGCCGGCCAGTTCTTC.

Notes on this clonotype: A read error may explain this, as a much larger clone is one base away. V usage is TRBV11-3 and J usage is TRBJ2-3, with 7 bases lining up with TRBD2. This CDR3 comprises 14 residues. V trimming: 2 bases; J trimming: 4 bases; junction bases outside the gene matches: 3. Per germline, CDR1 SGHNT and CDR2 YENEEA. In nucleotides, the CDR3 is TGTGCCAGCAGCTTACAGGCGGGAGCAGATACGCAGTATTTT. It encodes CASSLQAGADTQYF.

This chain connects TRBV14 to TRBJ2-3, with D unresolved. Trimming cost V 6 bases and J 1 base, with 8 bases left between them. The CDR3 has 13 residues. Germline V gene sequence: CDR1 SGHDN, CDR2 FVKESK. The CDR3 sequence is CASSQPGTDTQYF. In DNA form, the CDR3 reads TGTGCCAGCAGTCAACCAGGCACAGATACGCAGTATTTT.

This clonotype was observed a handful of times. V gene TRBV14 combines with J gene TRBJ2-3; D unresolved. Between the trimmed V and J ends, which lost 1 base and 5 bases, there was a span of 7 bases. The CDR3 loop spans 13 amino acids. Germline V gives CDR1 SGHDN, CDR2 FVKESK. The chain's CDR3 is CASSQGIVDTQYF. CDR3 in DNA: TGTGCCAGCAGCCAAGGAATAGTAGATACGCAGTATTTT.

Worth noting for this clonotype: Possible read error: a much larger clone is one base away. The chain links TRBV29-1 to TRBJ2-2; the D is unclear. This CDR3 spans 10 amino acids. The V and J ends lost 5 bases and 3 bases respectively, with 1 base between them. From germline, CDR1 is SQVTM and CDR2 ANQGSEA. The CDR3 reads CSVHTGELFF. For the CDR3, the DNA is TGCAGCGTTCACACCGGGGAGCTGTTTTTT.

This clonotype occurred a few times. This chain connects TRBV28 to TRBJ1-5; TRBD1 matches 7 bases. There are 15 residues in the CDR3. After removal of 5 bases from V and 3 bases from J, the junction contained 7 bases not matched to a gene. The germline V gene has CDR1 MDHEN and CDR2 SYDVKM. CDR3 nucleotides: TGTGCCAGCAGTCTGGGACAGCAAATCAATCAGCCCCAGCATTTT. It translates to CASSLGQQINQPQHF. The complete variable domain, with remaining parts taken from reference TRBV28 and TRBJ1-5, reads DVKVTQSSRYLVKRTGEKVFLECVQDMDHENMFWYRQDPGLGLRLIYFSYDVKMKEKGDIPEGYSVSREKKERFSLILESASTNQTSMYLCASSLGQQINQPQHFGDGTRLSIL.

This clonotype came up many times. This chain links TRBV24-1 with TRBJ2-1, with a weak D call TRBD2 (6 bases). V was shortened by 7 bases and J by 7 bases, with 7 bases between the two germline ends. This CDR3 spans 11 amino acids. Looked up from germline, CDR1 is KGHDR and CDR2 is SFDVKD. The CDR3 DNA reads TGTGCCACCAGGGAGGGTAATGAGCAGTTCTTC. Protein: CATREGNEQFF.

At least ten counts were recorded for this clonotype. V gene TRBV28 combines with J gene TRBJ2-7; TRBD1 matches 8 bases. The CDR3 is 15 residues long. Germline V lookup: CDR1 MDHEN, CDR2 SYDVKM. V was clipped by 3 bases and J by 3 bases; unmatched bases: 7. CDR3 coding DNA: TGTGCCAGCAGTTTTCGTACAGGGGGAATCTACGAGCAGTACTTC. It codes for CASSFRTGGIYEQYF. Filled out from reference TRBV28 and TRBJ2-7, the complete variable domain reads DVKVTQSSRYLVKRTGEKVFLECVQDMDHENMFWYRQDPGLGLRLIYFSYDVKMKEKGDIPEGYSVSREKKERFSLILESASTNQTSMYLCASSFRTGGIYEQYFGPGTRLTVT.

This clonotype came up many times. The chain joins TRBV12-3 or TRBV12-4 to TRBJ2-2; D gene unclear. The CDR3 spans 15 residues. The germline V and J ends were trimmed by 2 bases and 4 bases, with 11 bases remaining between them. CDR3 in amino acids: CASSLKARTTGELFF. CDR3 sequence (DNA): TGTGCCAGCAGTTTAAAAGCGAGGACCACCGGGGAGCTGTTTTTT.

This clonotype appeared a few times. This rearrangement joins TRBV15 to TRBJ1-1; D not resolved. V dropped 1 base and J dropped 3 bases, with 9 bases sitting between them. Germline loops: CDR1 LNHNV, CDR2 YYDKDF (reference sequence). The CDR3 consists of 14 residues. The CDR3 DNA reads TGTGCCACCAGCAGAGTAGGCGGGTACACTGAAGCTTTCTTT. This encodes CATSRVGGYTEAFF.